Listed below are T cell receptor beta chains from one sample, sequenced in a study of T cell responses to AZD1222 COVID-19 vaccine. The method was immunoSEQ multiplex PCR; TCRdb's version includes in-frame clones alone and lacks a portion of them. Among 150,000 to 190,000 clones listed, around nine tenths were seen once. The specimen was peripheral blood, collected after recovery from COVID-19. These receptors came from an adult who had recovered from COVID-19. Both conserved end residues are part of each CDR3. The D gene is left open where the match is weak. Size is omitted from some rows. Given values are once, few, many or a class for expanded clones.

J gene	D gene	V gene	clone size	CDR3 length	CDR3 protein	CDR3 DNA
TRBJ1-1	TRBD1	TRBV19	once	16	CASSTEDRGFITEAFF	TGTGCCAGTAGTACCGAGGACAGGGGTTTCATCACTGAAGCTTTCTTT
TRBJ1-2	-	TRBV7-9	-	12	CASSGPRYGYTF	TGTGCCAGCAGCGGACCGCGGTATGGCTACACCTTC
TRBJ2-7	TRBD1	TRBV5-1	-	15	CASRFRAGGSYEQYF	TGCGCCAGCAGGTTTAGGGCAGGGGGCTCCTACGAGCAGTACTTC
TRBJ1-1	-	TRBV5-1	-	13	CASSLGSEEQAFF	TGCGCCAGCAGCTTGGGGTCGGAGGAGCAAGCTTTCTTT
TRBJ2-2	-	TRBV6-2/TRBV6-3	-	13	CASSYSTSGELFF	TGTGCCAGCAGTTACTCGACATCCGGGGAGCTGTTTTTT
TRBJ2-7	-	TRBV5-6	-	14	CASSDPGRHYEQYF	TGTGCCAGCAGCGACCCAGGCAGACACTACGAGCAGTACTTC
TRBJ1-3	TRBD1	TRBV2	-	13	CASKTGDGNTIYF	TGTGCCAGTAAGACAGGGGATGGCAACACCATATATTTT
TRBJ2-7	-	TRBV19	-	14	CACFAGSPPLEQYF	TGTGCCTGCTTCGCGGGATCACCTCCCCTGGAGCAGTACTTC
TRBJ2-1	TRBD2	TRBV9	-	15	CASSVGGGLWDEQFF	TGTGCCAGCAGCGTAGGCGGGGGGCTTTGGGATGAGCAGTTCTTC
TRBJ2-3	TRBD2	TRBV5-1	-	15	CASSLAGVETDTQYF	TGCGCCAGCAGCTTAGCGGGAGTTGAGACAGATACGCAGTATTTT
TRBJ2-1	-	TRBV11-1	-	15	CASSLQGGRLGEQFF	TGTGCCAGCAGCTTACAGGGGGGTAGATTGGGTGAGCAGTTCTTC
TRBJ1-5	-	TRBV6-2/TRBV6-3	-	13	CASSYTGNQPQHF	TGTGCCAGCAGTTACACGGGGAATCAGCCCCAGCATTTT
TRBJ1-4	TRBD1	TRBV5-1	-	15	CASSESGTGNEKLFF	TGCGCCAGCAGCGAATCCGGGACAGGAAATGAAAAACTGTTTTTT
TRBJ2-2	TRBD1	TRBV28	-	14	CASIRDRGSGELFF	TGTGCCAGCATACGGGACAGGGGCTCCGGGGAGCTGTTTTTT
TRBJ2-3	TRBD2	TRBV5-4	-	17	CASSRTLAGVLRDTQYF	TGTGCCAGCAGCCGTACACTAGCGGGAGTGCTCAGGGATACGCAGTATTTT
TRBJ1-2	-	TRBV27	-	15	CASSTRIHRDYGYTF	TGTGCCAGCAGCACCAGGATCCACCGGGACTATGGCTACACCTTC
TRBJ2-7	-	TRBV4-3	-	13	CASSQGAGAGMNF	TGCGCCAGCAGCCAAGGGGCGGGGGCCGGTATGAACTTC
TRBJ2-3	TRBD1	TRBV3-1/TRBV3-2	few	14	CASSPGQGSDTQYF	TGTGCCAGCAGCCCTGGACAGGGCAGCGATACGCAGTATTTT
TRBJ1-2	-	TRBV5-6	-	14	CASSLGQPNYGYTF	TGTGCCAGCAGCTTAGGACAGCCTAACTATGGCTACACCTTC
TRBJ2-3	-	TRBV9	-	13	CASSSWVGDTQYF	TGTGCCAGCAGTAGCTGGGTCGGGGATACGCAGTATTTT
TRBJ2-2	TRBD2	TRBV9	-	14	CASSVREGTGELFF	TGTGCCAGCAGCGTAAGGGAGGGCACCGGGGAGCTGTTTTTT
TRBJ1-5	-	TRBV28	once	18	CASSLMPDGQSINQPQHF	TGTGCCAGCAGTTTAATGCCCGACGGACAGTCCATCAATCAGCCCCAGCATTTT
TRBJ1-3	TRBD1	TRBV18	-	15	CASSPRTGNGNTIYF	TGTGCCAGCTCACCACGGACAGGGAACGGAAACACCATATATTTT
TRBJ2-6	-	TRBV29-1	-	13	CSVIRPGANVLTF	TGCAGCGTTATAAGGCCTGGGGCCAACGTCCTGACTTTC
TRBJ2-1	TRBD2	TRBV27	-	19	CASSPHSLSGTSSYNEQFF	TGTGCCAGCAGTCCCCACTCTCTAAGCGGGACTAGCTCCTACAATGAGCAGTTCTTC
TRBJ1-1	TRBD1	TRBV18	-	12	CASSTGDTEAFF	TGTGCCAGCTCTACAGGGGACACTGAAGCTTTCTTT
TRBJ2-7	-	TRBV5-4	-	13	CASSSQGVGEQYF	TGTGCCAGCAGCTCCCAAGGGGTAGGGGAGCAGTACTTC
TRBJ1-3	-	TRBV11-2	-	18	CASSLDYGGLHSGNTIYF	TGTGCCAGCAGCTTAGATTATGGGGGGCTCCACTCTGGAAACACCATATATTTT
TRBJ1-1	-	TRBV6-2/TRBV6-3	-	16	CASSYRLGRENTEAFF	TGTGCCAGCAGTTATCGGCTAGGGCGGGAGAACACTGAAGCTTTCTTT
TRBJ2-1	-	TRBV7-8	-	13	CASSLDSYNEQFF	TGTGCCAGCAGCTTAGACTCCTACAATGAGCAGTTCTTC
TRBJ2-7	-	TRBV7-2	-	12	CASSLTTYEQYF	TGTGCCAGCAGTCTTACCACCTACGAGCAGTACTTC
TRBJ2-1	TRBD2	TRBV7-2	-	13	CASSFGRGNEQFF	TGTGCCAGCAGCTTTGGGAGGGGCAATGAGCAGTTCTTC
TRBJ1-1	-	TRBV18	-	13	CASSRITGVEAFF	TGTGCCAGCTCCCGAATCACGGGGGTTGAAGCTTTCTTT
TRBJ1-1	-	TRBV27	-	13	CASGARFNTEAFF	TGTGCCAGCGGAGCTCGCTTCAACACTGAAGCTTTCTTT
TRBJ2-1	TRBD2	TRBV15	-	12	CATSGWGGEQFF	TGTGCCACCAGCGGCTGGGGGGGTGAGCAGTTCTTC
TRBJ2-1	-	TRBV9	-	15	CASSSGTNWSNEQFF	TGTGCCAGCAGCTCCGGGACAAACTGGTCCAATGAGCAGTTCTTC
TRBJ2-1	TRBD1	TRBV7-3	-	14	CASNGTGDYNEQFF	TGTGCCAGCAACGGGACAGGGGACTACAATGAGCAGTTCTTC